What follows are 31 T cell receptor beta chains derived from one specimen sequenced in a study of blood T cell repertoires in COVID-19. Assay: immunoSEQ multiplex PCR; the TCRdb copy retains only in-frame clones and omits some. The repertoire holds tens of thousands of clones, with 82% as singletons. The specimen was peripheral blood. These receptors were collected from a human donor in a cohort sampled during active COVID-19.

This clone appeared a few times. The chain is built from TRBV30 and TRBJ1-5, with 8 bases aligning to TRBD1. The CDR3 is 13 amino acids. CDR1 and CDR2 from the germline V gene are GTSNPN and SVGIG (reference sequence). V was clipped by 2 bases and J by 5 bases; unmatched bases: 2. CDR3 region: CAWSPQGDQPQHF. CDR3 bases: TGTGCCTGGAGTCCACAGGGGGATCAGCCCCAGCATTTT. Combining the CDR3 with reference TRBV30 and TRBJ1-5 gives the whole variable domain SQTIHQWPATLVQPVGSPLSLECTVEGTSNPNLYWYRQAAGRGLQLLFYSVGIGQISSEVPQNLSASRPQDRQFILSSKKLLLSDSGFYLCAWSPQGDQPQHFGDGTRLSIL.

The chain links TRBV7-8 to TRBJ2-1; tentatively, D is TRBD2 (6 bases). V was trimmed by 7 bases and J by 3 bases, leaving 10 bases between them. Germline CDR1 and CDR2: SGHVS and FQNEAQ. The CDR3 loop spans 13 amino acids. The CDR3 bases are TGTGCCAGCACCTCGGGAGTCTACAATGAGCAGTTCTTC. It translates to CASTSGVYNEQFF.

The CDR3 sequence is CASSEGTQLNEKLFF. CDR3 nucleotide sequence: TGTGCCAGCAGTGAAGGAACCCAACTCAATGAAAAACTGTTTTTT. The chain has TRBV6-1 and TRBJ1-4; no firm D call. Germline values: CDR1 MNHNS, CDR2 SASEGT. V lost 1 base and J 5 bases, leaving 11 bases between the germline ends. CDR3 length: 15 residues.

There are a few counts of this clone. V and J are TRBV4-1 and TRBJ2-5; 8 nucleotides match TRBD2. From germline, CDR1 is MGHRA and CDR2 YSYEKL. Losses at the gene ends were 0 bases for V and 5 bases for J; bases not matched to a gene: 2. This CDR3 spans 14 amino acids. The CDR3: CASSQEQRGETQYF. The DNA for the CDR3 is TGCGCCAGCAGCCAAGAACAGCGGGGGGAGACCCAGTACTTC.

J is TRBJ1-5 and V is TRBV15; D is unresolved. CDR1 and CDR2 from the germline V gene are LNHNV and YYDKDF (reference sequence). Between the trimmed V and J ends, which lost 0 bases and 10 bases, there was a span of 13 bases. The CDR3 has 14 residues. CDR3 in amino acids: CATSRDDSEGPQHF. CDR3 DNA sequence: TGTGCCACCAGCAGAGATGACTCCGAGGGACCCCAGCATTTT.

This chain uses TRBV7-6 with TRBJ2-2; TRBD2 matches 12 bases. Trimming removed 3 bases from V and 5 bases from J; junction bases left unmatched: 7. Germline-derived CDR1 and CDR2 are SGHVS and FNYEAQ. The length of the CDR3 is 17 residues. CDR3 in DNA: TGTGCCAGCAGCTTCGCTAGCGGGGGGGCCTGGACCGGGGAGCTGTTTTTT. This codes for CASSFASGGAWTGELFF.

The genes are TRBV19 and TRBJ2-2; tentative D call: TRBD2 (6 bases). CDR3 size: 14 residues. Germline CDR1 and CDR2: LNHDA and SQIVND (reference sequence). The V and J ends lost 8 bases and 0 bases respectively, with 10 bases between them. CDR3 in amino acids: CASRGTTNTGELFF. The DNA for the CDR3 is TGTGCCAGTCGGGGGACGACGAACACCGGGGAGCTGTTTTTT.

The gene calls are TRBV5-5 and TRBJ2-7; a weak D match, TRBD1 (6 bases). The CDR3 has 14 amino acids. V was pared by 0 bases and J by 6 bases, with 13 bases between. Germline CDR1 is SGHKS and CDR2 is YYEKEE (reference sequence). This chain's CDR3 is CASSLAIRGGEQYF. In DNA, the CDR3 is TGTGCCAGCAGCTTGGCTATTAGAGGGGGCGAGCAGTACTTC.

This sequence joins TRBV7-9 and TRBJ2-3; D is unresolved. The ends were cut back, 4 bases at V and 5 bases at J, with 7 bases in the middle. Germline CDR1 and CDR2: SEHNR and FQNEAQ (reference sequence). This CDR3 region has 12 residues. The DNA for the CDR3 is TGTGCCAGCAGCTCCCCTAGAGATACGCAGTATTTT. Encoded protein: CASSSPRDTQYF.

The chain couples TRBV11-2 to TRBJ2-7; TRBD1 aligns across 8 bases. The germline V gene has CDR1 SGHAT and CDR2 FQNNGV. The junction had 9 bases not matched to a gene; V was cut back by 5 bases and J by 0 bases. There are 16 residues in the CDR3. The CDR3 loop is CASSPDGGTGSYEQYF. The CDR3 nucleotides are TGTGCCAGCAGCCCGGATGGGGGGACAGGCTCCTACGAGCAGTACTTC. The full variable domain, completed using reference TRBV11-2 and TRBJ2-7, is EAGVAQSPRYKIIEKRQSVAFWCNPISGHATLYWYQQILGQGPKLLIQFQNNGVVDDSQLPKDRFSAERLKGVDSTLKIQPAKLEDSAVYLCASSPDGGTGSYEQYFGPGTRLTVT.

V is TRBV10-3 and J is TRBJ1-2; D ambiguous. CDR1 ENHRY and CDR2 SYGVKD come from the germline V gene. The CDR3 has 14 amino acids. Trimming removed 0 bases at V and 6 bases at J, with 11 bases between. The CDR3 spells CAISESWVSDGYTF. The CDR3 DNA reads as TGTGCCATCAGTGAGTCGTGGGTAAGCGATGGCTACACCTTC.

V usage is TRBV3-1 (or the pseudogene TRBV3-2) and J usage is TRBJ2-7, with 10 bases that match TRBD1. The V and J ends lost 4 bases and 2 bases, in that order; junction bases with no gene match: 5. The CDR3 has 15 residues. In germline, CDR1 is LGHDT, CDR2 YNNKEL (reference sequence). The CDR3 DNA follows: TGTGCCAGCAGCCCCCAGACAGGGGGCACCTACGAGCAGTACTTC. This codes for CASSPQTGGTYEQYF.

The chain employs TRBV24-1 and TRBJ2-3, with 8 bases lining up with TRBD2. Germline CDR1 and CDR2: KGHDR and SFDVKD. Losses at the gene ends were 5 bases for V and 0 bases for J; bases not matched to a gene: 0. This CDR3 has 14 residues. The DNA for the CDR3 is TGTGCCACCAGTGTAGCGGGGAGCACAGATACGCAGTATTTT. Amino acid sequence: CATSVAGSTDTQYF.

In DNA, the CDR3 is TGTGCCAGCAGTCCCGGACAGGCCCAAGAGACCCAGTACTTC. It specifies CASSPGQAQETQYF. This sequence joins TRBV6-5 and TRBJ2-5; 7 bases agree with TRBD1. The CDR3 is made up of 14 amino acids. Germline trimming cut 5 bases from V and 1 base from J; bases unmatched to any gene: 4. CDR1 is MNHEY and CDR2 is SVGAGI in the germline V gene.

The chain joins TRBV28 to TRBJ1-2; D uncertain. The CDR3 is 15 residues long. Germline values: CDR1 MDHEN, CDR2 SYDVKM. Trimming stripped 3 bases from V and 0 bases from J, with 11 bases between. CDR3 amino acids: CASSLLSGSNYGYTF. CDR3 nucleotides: TGTGCCAGCAGTTTGTTGTCGGGTTCTAACTATGGCTACACCTTC.

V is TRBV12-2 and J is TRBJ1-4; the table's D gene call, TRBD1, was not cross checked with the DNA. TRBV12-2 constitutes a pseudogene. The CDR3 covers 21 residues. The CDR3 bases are TGTGCAAGTCGCTTGGAATTTAGGGCTGGACAGGGGGTATCAACTAATGAAAAACTGTTTTTT. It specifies CASRLEFRAGQGVSTNEKLFF.

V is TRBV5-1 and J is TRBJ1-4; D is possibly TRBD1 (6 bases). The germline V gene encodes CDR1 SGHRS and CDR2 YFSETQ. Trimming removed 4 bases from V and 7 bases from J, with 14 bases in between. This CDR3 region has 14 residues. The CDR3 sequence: CASSPRGEGEKLFF. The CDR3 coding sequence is TGCGCCAGCAGCCCCAGGGGTGAGGGTGAAAAACTGTTTTTT.

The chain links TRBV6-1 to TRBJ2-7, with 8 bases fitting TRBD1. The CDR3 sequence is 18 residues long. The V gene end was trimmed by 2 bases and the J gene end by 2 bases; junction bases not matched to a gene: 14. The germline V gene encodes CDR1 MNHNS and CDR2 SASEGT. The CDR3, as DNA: TGTGCCAGCAGTGAACAATCTTGGGGCAGGGGGCGGACCTACGAGCAGTACTTC. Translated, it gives CASSEQSWGRGRTYEQYF.

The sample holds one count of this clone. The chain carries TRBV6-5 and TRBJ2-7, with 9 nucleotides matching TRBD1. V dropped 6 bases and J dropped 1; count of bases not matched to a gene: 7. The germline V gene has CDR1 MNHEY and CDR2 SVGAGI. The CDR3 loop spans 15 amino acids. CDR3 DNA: TGTGCCAGCAGGCAGGGGACAGGGACTTCCTACGAGCAGTACTTC. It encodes CASRQGTGTSYEQYF.

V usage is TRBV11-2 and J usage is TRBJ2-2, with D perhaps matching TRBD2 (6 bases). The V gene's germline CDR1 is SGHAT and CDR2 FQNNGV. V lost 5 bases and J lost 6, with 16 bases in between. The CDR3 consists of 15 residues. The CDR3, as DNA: TGTGCCAGCAGCCTGGGGGGTACCGCCGCCGGGGAGCTGTTTTTT. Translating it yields CASSLGGTAAGELFF.

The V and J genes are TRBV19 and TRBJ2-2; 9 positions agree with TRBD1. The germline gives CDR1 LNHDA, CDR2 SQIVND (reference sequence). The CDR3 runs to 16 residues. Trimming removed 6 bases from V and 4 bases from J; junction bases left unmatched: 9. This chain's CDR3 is CASRGDRVARTGELFF. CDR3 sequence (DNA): TGTGCCAGTAGGGGGGACAGGGTTGCCCGCACCGGGGAGCTGTTTTTT.

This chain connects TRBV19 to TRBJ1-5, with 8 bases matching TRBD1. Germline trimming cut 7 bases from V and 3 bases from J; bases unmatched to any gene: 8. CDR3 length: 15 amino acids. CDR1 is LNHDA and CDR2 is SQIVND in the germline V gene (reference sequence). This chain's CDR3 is CASTSTGDLNQPQHF. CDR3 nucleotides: TGTGCCAGTACCTCGACAGGGGACCTCAATCAGCCCCAGCATTTT.

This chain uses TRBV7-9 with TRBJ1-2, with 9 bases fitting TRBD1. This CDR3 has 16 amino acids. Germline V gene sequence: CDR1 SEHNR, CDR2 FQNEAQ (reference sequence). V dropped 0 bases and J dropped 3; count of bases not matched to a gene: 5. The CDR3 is CASSLAGTGSYYGYTF. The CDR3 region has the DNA TGTGCCAGCAGCTTAGCCGGGACAGGGTCTTACTATGGCTACACCTTC.

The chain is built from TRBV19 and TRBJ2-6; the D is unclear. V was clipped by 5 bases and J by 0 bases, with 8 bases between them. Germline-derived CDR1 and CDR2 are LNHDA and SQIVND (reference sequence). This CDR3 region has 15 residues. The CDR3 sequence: CASSASNSGANVLTF. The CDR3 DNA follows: TGTGCCAGTAGTGCGTCCAACTCTGGGGCCAACGTCCTGACTTTC.

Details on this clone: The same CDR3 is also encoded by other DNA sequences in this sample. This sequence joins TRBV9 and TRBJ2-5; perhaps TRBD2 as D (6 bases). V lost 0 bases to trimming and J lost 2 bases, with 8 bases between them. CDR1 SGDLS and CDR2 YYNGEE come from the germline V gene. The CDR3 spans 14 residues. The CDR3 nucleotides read TGTGCCAGCAGCGTAGGGCTAGCGCAAGAGACCCAGTACTTC. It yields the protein CASSVGLAQETQYF.

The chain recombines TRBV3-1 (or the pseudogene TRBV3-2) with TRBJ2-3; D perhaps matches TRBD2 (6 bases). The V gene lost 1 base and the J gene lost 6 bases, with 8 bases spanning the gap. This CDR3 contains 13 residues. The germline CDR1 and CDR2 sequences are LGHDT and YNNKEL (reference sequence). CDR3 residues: CASSQVGGDTQYF. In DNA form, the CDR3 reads TGTGCCAGCAGCCAAGTTGGGGGGGATACGCAGTATTTT.

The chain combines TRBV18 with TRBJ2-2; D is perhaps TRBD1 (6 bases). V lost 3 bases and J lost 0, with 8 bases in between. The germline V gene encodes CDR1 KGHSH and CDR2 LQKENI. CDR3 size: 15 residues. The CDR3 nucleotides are TGTGCCAGCTCACCGGACAGCGCGAACACCGGGGAGCTGTTTTTT. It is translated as CASSPDSANTGELFF.

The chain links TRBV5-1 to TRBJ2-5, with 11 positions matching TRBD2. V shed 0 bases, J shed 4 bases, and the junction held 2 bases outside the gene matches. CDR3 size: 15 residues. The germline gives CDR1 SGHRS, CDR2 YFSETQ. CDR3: CASSLGTSGGETQYF. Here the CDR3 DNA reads TGCGCCAGCAGCTTGGGTACTAGCGGGGGAGAGACCCAGTACTTC.

The CDR3 nucleotides are TGTGCCAGTAGTATAAGGGGGGACAGGGAGCTAACTAATGAAAAACTGTTTTTT. This translates into CASSIRGDRELTNEKLFF. The J gene is TRBJ1-4, the V gene TRBV19, with TRBD1 matching over 9 bases. V was clipped by 2 bases and J by 1 base; unmatched bases: 8. CDR3 length: 18 residues. Germline CDR1 reads LNHDA; CDR2 reads SQIVND (reference sequence). Variable domain in full (rest from reference TRBV19 and TRBJ1-4): DGGITQSPKYLFRKEGQNVTLSCEQNLNHDAMYWYRQDPGQGLRLIYYSQIVNDFQKGDIAEGYSVSREKKESFPLTVTSAQKNPTAFYLCASSIRGDRELTNEKLFFGSGTQLSVL.

CDR3 in amino acids: CASSLGVGGDEQFF. CDR3 nucleotides: TGTGCCAGCAGCTTAGGGGTAGGGGGGGATGAGCAGTTCTTC. The chain employs TRBV7-8 and TRBJ2-1, with D possibly TRBD2 on 7 matching bases. The germline V gene encodes CDR1 SGHVS and CDR2 FQNEAQ. V was clipped by 1 base and J by 8 bases, with 12 bases between them. The CDR3 is 14 amino acids. Full variable domain (remainder filled in from reference TRBV7-8 and TRBJ2-1): GAGVSQSPRYKVAKRGQDVALRCDPISGHVSLFWYQQALGQGPEFLTYFQNEAQLDKSGLPSDRFFAERPEGSVSTLKIQRTQQEDSAVYLCASSLGVGGDEQFFGPGTRLTVL.

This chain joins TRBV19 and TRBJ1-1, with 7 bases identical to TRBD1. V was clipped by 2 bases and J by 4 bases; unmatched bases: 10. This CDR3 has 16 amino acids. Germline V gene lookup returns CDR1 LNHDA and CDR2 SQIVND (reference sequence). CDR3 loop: CASSIRTGGPVTEAFF. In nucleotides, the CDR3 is TGTGCCAGTAGTATAAGGACAGGCGGCCCCGTCACTGAAGCTTTCTTT.